These T cell receptor beta chains were read from a single sample in a study of PD-L1 blockade in urothelial cancer. The method was immunoSEQ multiplex PCR; TCRdb's version includes in-frame clones alone and lacks a portion of them. The sample yields 55,000 to 85,000 clones, about 89% seen once. The sample was PBMCs, taken around atezolizumab (anti-PD-L1) treatment. These receptors were collected from a man aged 55 to 70 with urothelial cancer. The CDR3 runs from the conserved cysteine through the conserved F or W. Each record gives: J gene, V gene, D gene, clone size, CDR3 DNA, CDR3 protein. D genes are given only for firm matches. Clone size appears in some rows only: once, few, many, or a class for an expanded clone.

>TRBJ2-1|TRBV6-1|TRBD2|.
TGTGCCAGCAGTGATGCGGGACTAGCGGGAGACCATGAGCAGTTCTTC
CASSDAGLAGDHEQFF
>TRBJ1-6|TRBV5-4|.|.
TGTGCCAGCAGCTTCGGGGGGGGCGGTTCACCCCTCCACTTT
CASSFGGGGSPLHF
>TRBJ2-5|TRBV4-1|TRBD2|.
TGCGCCAGCAGCCGAGACAGCGGGAGAAGGGAGACCCAGTACTTC
CASSRDSGRRETQYF
>TRBJ2-1|TRBV28|.|.
TGTGCCAGCAGTTTCTCCGCGGGAATTACATCTGAGCAGTTCTTC
CASSFSAGITSEQFF
>TRBJ2-5|TRBV7-2|.|.
TGTGCCAGCAGCTGGGGGCCGGGGGGAGAGACCCAGTACTTC
CASSWGPGGETQYF
>TRBJ2-2|TRBV5-5|TRBD1|.
TGTGCCAGCAGCGCGACAGGGACCGATTTGATTGGGGAGCTGTTTTTT
CASSATGTDLIGELFF
>TRBJ2-1|TRBV28|.|.
TGTGCCAGCAATTCTTTAAGGGCAGGGGGGAATGAGCAGTTCTTC
CASNSLRAGGNEQFF
>TRBJ2-7|TRBV6-5|TRBD1|.
TGTGCCAGCAGTTACGATCAGGGGGCCTACGAGCAGTACTTC
CASSYDQGAYEQYF
>TRBJ2-2|TRBV5-1|.|.
TGCGCCAGCAGCTTGGAAGCAAACACCGGGGAGCTGTTTTTT
CASSLEANTGELFF
>TRBJ2-4|TRBV6-5|.|.
TGTGCCAGCAGTTACTCTCAGGGGCGAGCCAAAAACATTCAGTACTTC
CASSYSQGRAKNIQYF
>TRBJ1-1|TRBV19|.|.
TGTGCCAGTAGTATAAACAGGGAAGGCCGGGCTTTCTTT
CASSINREGRAFF
>TRBJ2-3|TRBV6-1|.|.
TGTGCCAGCAGTGACCGTTTTGGTGGGAGGAACTCAGATACGCAGTATTTT
CASSDRFGGRNSDTQYF
>TRBJ2-1|TRBV4-1|TRBD2|.
TGCGCCAGCAGCCAAGAAAGGTCGGCCGGGAGGAATGAGCAGTTCTTC
CASSQERSAGRNEQFF
>TRBJ2-7|TRBV6-5|TRBD1|.
TGTGCCAGCAGACCGGGACAGGGGGCTTTCGAGCAGTACTTC
CASRPGQGAFEQYF
>TRBJ1-5|TRBV27|TRBD1|.
TGTGCCAGCAGTTTGGTCGGGACAGGTCCGTCCCAGCCCCAGCATTTT
CASSLVGTGPSQPQHF
>TRBJ2-1|TRBV2|TRBD2|.
TGTGCCAGCAGTGAAGAATGGACTAGCGGGGCTAATGAGCAGTTCTTC
CASSEEWTSGANEQFF
>TRBJ2-7|TRBV5-6|TRBD2|.
TGTGCCAGCAGCCTTAGCGGGATAGGATACGAGCAGTACTTC
CASSLSGIGYEQYF
>TRBJ2-1|TRBV9|.|few
TGTGCCAGCAGAAGGACAGCAGCCTACAATGAGCAGTTCTTC
CASRRTAAYNEQFF
>TRBJ2-3|TRBV9|.|once
TGTGCCAGCAGCGTTCCCATCGGGGGGCTCTACACAGATACGCAGTATTTT
CASSVPIGGLYTDTQYF
>TRBJ1-1|TRBV4-3|.|.
TGCGCCAGCAGCCAAGATTTCGGGGGGGTGAACACTGAAGCTTTCTTT
CASSQDFGGVNTEAFF
>TRBJ2-5|TRBV7-9|.|.
TGTGCCAGCAGCCTGGGGGGGGCCCAAGAGACCCAGTACTTC
CASSLGGAQETQYF
>TRBJ2-5|TRBV9|.|.
TGTGCCAGCAGCGTAGCTACGGGGGACCCAGAGACCCAGTACTTC
CASSVATGDPETQYF
>TRBJ1-4|TRBV2|.|.
TGTGCCAGCAATCGTAATGAAAAACTGTTTTTT
CASNRNEKLFF
>TRBJ2-1|TRBV2|TRBD2|.
TGTGCCAGCAGTACTAGCGGGGGGCGAGGCGAGCAGTTCTTC
CASSTSGGRGEQFF
>TRBJ1-3|TRBV5-6|.|.
TGTGCCAGCGTTCGGGTGGAGCGGAGCTCTGGAAACACCATATATTTT
CASVRVERSSGNTIYF
>TRBJ1-1|TRBV10-3|TRBD1|.
TGTGCCACCATGGACAGGCATAACACTGAAGCTTTCTTT
CATMDRHNTEAFF
>TRBJ2-7|TRBV5-4|.|.
TGTGCCAGCAGCTCCGGGACACCTAGCTCCTACGAGCAGTACTTC
CASSSGTPSSYEQYF
>TRBJ2-2|TRBV4-3|TRBD1|.
TGCGCCAGCACCAAAGGAGTCAGGGGGCCGGACACCGGGGAGCTGTTTTTT
CASTKGVRGPDTGELFF
>TRBJ1-3|TRBV10-3|TRBD1|.
TGTGCCATCACCCAGACAGGGAACGGAAACACCATATATTTT
CAITQTGNGNTIYF
>TRBJ1-1|TRBV7-2|TRBD1|.
TGTGCCAGCAGCGTCGACAGGGGGCGGACTGAAGCTTTCTTT
CASSVDRGRTEAFF
>TRBJ1-1|TRBV18|.|.
TGTGCCAGCTCACCAGGATACAGGGTTCGGCGGACTGAAGCTTTCTTT
CASSPGYRVRRTEAFF
>TRBJ2-5|TRBV2|.|.
TGTGCCAGCAGAGGTGGTTGGCTCGGGGAGACCCAGTACTTC
CASRGGWLGETQYF
>TRBJ1-2|TRBV7-2|TRBD1|.
TGTGCCAGCAGCTCCGGACAGGGGATAAATGGCTACACCTTC
CASSSGQGINGYTF
>TRBJ2-7|TRBV18|.|.
TGTGCCAGCTCACCGAGCAGGGGCCACGAGCAGTACTTC
CASSPSRGHEQYF
>TRBJ2-5|TRBV10-2|TRBD1|.
TGCGCCAGCAGTTCCTACAGGGGAGAGACCCAGTACTTC
CASSSYRGETQYF
>TRBJ1-1|TRBV9|TRBD1|.
TGTGCCAGCAGCGTATCCCTTTTACGGACAGGCCTTATATTTTTACCCGAAGCTTTCTTT
CASSVSLLRTGLIFLPEAFF
>TRBJ2-4|TRBV28|.|.
TGTGCCAGCACGGGGAAGTCCAAAAACATTCAGTACTTC
CASTGKSKNIQYF
>TRBJ2-2|TRBV7-3|.|few
TGTGCCAGCAGCTTTTCCCGGGGTACGAACACCGGGGAGCTGTTTTTT
CASSFSRGTNTGELFF
>TRBJ2-1|TRBV6-1|.|.
TGTGCCAGCAGTGCCATGAGCGGTACCTATCGGCAGTTCTTC
CASSAMSGTYRQFF
>TRBJ2-1|TRBV5-1|TRBD2|.
TGCGCCAGCAGCTCAACTAGCGGGAGGGGAAATAGTGAGCAGTTCTTC
CASSSTSGRGNSEQFF